The clone carrying this T cell receptor beta chain was detected only once. Its antigen is currently unknown. This entry is derived from a study of vaccination and CD4 T cells after COVID-19. Sequencing of DNA taken from cultured CD4+ T cells relied on the Oncomine TCR Beta short-read assay. TCRdb independently ran MiXCR on the PCR reads; one entry per CDR3 protein. Among 15,000 or so distinct CDR3 sequences, around three fifths were seen once, and the ten largest hold under 6.5%. The treatment: roughly 10-day PBMC culture with coronavirus spike peptide pools or control peptides (ViraFEST assay). Germline V gene lookup returns CDR1 SGHAT and CDR2 FQNNGV. V was pared by 4 bases and J by 3 bases, with 3 bases of the junction left unmatched. The CDR3 sequence is 13 residues long.

This clonotype was sampled from a human donor who had recovered from COVID-19. The specimen was CD4+ T cells from blood, cultured in vitro, collected after SARS-CoV-2 vaccination. V is TRBV11-2 and J is TRBJ2-7; 7 bases line up with TRBD1. CDR3: CASSSHRGYEQYF. The CDR3 DNA reads TGTGCCAGCAGCTCCCACAGGGGCTACGAGCAGTACTTC. The full variable domain, with the rest looked up from reference TRBV11-2 and TRBJ2-7, is EAGVAQSPRYKIIEKRQSVAFWCNPISGHATLYWYQQILGQGPKLLIQFQNNGVVDDSQLPKDRFSAERLKGVDSTLKIQPAKLEDSAVYLCASSSHRGYEQYFGPGTRLTVT.